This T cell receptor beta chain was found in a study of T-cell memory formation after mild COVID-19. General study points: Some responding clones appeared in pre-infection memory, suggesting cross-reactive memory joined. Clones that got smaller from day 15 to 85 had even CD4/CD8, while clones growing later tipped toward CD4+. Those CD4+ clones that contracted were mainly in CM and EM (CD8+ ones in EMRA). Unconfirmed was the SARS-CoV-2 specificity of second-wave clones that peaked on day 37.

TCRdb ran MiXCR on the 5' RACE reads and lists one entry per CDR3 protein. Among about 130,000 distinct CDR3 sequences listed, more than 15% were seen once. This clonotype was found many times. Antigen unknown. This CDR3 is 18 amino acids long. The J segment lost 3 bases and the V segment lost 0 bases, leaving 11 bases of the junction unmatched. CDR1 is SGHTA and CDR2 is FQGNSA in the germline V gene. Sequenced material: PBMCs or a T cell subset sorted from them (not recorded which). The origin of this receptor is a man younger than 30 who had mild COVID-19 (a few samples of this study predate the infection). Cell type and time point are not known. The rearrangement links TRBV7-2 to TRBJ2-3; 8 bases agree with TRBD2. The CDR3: CASSLAGSGGGITDTQYF. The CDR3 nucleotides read TGTGCCAGCAGCTTAGCGGGATCGGGGGGGGGCATAACAGATACGCAGTATTTT.